A selection of T cell receptor beta chains follows, all from one sample in a study of memory CD4+ T cells and cytomegalovirus serostatus. Profiled with immunoSEQ multiplex PCR; TCRdb holds only in-frame clones, not every one. Of about 52,000 clones listed, around 80% are singletons. The sequenced sample was memory CD4+ T cells from blood. The receptors here all came from an adult in good health and CMV-seropositive. Each CDR3 is given with its conserved first and last residue. A D gene is named only where the DNA matches it firmly. Clone size is given for some rows only: seen once, a few or many times, or a class if the clone is expanded.

J gene	D gene	clone size	V gene	CDR3 DNA	CDR3 protein
TRBJ2-3	TRBD1	-	TRBV27	TGTGCCAGCAGTCTGGACAGGGGTGCAGATACGCAGTATTTT	CASSLDRGADTQYF
TRBJ2-5	TRBD1	-	TRBV28	TGTGCCAGCAGTGCAGGGGGCAGGGAGACCCAGTACTTC	CASSAGGRETQYF
TRBJ2-1	TRBD2	-	TRBV2	TGTGCCAGCGGGAGGGGAAGCTCCTACAATGAGCAGTTCTTC	CASGRGSSYNEQFF
TRBJ1-2	TRBD1	-	TRBV5-1	TGCGCCAGCAGCCGAACCTTAGTAATGGGACAGGATGGCTACACCTTC	CASSRTLVMGQDGYTF
TRBJ1-1	-	few	TRBV2	TGTGCCAGCAGGTCCATATGGGCAGACACTGAAGCTTTCTTT	CASRSIWADTEAFF
TRBJ1-1	TRBD1	-	TRBV10-3	TGTGCCATCAGTGACCGGGACAGGGGCAACACTGAAGCTTTCTTT	CAISDRDRGNTEAFF
TRBJ1-4	-	-	TRBV6-5	TGTGCCAGCAGTTATGGCGGCACGGCGAATGAAAAACTGTTTTTT	CASSYGGTANEKLFF
TRBJ1-2	TRBD1	-	TRBV19	TGTGCCAGTAGTCCCGGGACAGCTAACTATGGCTACACCTTC	CASSPGTANYGYTF
TRBJ2-2	-	once	TRBV6-1	TGTGCCAGCAGCGCAAATAGGGGCAACACCGGGGAGCTGTTTTTT	CASSANRGNTGELFF
TRBJ1-3	TRBD1	-	TRBV6-5	TGTGCCAGCAGCAGGGGGCTGAAGGGAAACACCATATATTTT	CASSRGLKGNTIYF
TRBJ1-1	TRBD1	-	TRBV7-9	TGTGCCAGCAGCTCCCGGGACAGGCTGAACACTGAAGCTTTCTTT	CASSSRDRLNTEAFF
TRBJ2-3	-	-	TRBV25-1	TGTGCCAGCAGTGAAATTGGCCAGGGGATCACAGATACGCAGTATTTT	CASSEIGQGITDTQYF
TRBJ1-4	-	-	TRBV11-2	TGTGCCAGCAGCGCGTCCTGGGGGGAAAAACTGTTTTTT	CASSASWGEKLFF
TRBJ2-7	TRBD2	-	TRBV15	TGTGCCACCAGCAGCAGGACTAGCGGAACCTACGAGCAGTACTTC	CATSSRTSGTYEQYF
TRBJ2-2	-	-	TRBV5-6	TGTGCCAGCAGCTTGACAGGGTCCACCGGGGAGCTGTTTTTT	CASSLTGSTGELFF
TRBJ2-3	TRBD2	-	TRBV5-1	TGCGCCAGCAGCAAGGGGGGACTAGCGGGGCCAAGCACAGATACGCAGTATTTT	CASSKGGLAGPSTDTQYF
TRBJ2-7	TRBD2	-	TRBV7-8	TGTGCCAGCAGACGGACTAGCGGGGGGGCCTTGCTTGACGAGCAGTACTTC	CASRRTSGGALLDEQYF
TRBJ1-1	-	-	TRBV18	TGTGCCAGCTCACCGTCGACAGTAGGGAACACTGAAGCTTTCTTT	CASSPSTVGNTEAFF
TRBJ1-5	TRBD1	-	TRBV19	TGTGCCAGTTGGGACAGGGGAGGCAATCAGCCCCAGCATTTT	CASWDRGGNQPQHF
TRBJ2-7	-	-	TRBV28	TGCGCCAGCAGTTACGAGGGGAACAACGAGCAGTACTTC	CASSYEGNNEQYF
TRBJ1-1	-	-	TRBV2	TGTGCCAGCAGTCAACAAGAGGGGCCGCCTTTCTTT	CASSQQEGPPFF
TRBJ2-5	-	-	TRBV18	TGTGCCAGCTCACCACCTAGCGACGGCGAGACCCAGTACTTC	CASSPPSDGETQYF
TRBJ1-2	TRBD1	-	TRBV18	TGTGCCAGCGGACAGGGGGCGAACTATGGCTACACCTTC	CASGQGANYGYTF
TRBJ1-1	-	-	TRBV23-1	TGCGCCAGCCAGGGGACTCATCTAAGCGGGAGGGCTTTCTTT	CASQGTHLSGRAFF
TRBJ1-1	-	-	TRBV6-5	TGTGCCAGCACCAAACCGGGGGGTTCGAACACTGAAGCTTTCTTT	CASTKPGGSNTEAFF
TRBJ1-4	TRBD1	-	TRBV28	TGTGCCAGCACCACCGGGACAGGGGGCAGTGAAAAACTGTTTTTT	CASTTGTGGSEKLFF
TRBJ2-4	TRBD2	-	TRBV7-9	TGTGCCAGCAGCTTAGGGACTAGAAACATTCAGTACTTC	CASSLGTRNIQYF
TRBJ1-2	TRBD1	-	TRBV28	TGTGCCAGCAGTTTATCGGGGACAGGGCGCGACTATGGCTACACCTTC	CASSLSGTGRDYGYTF
TRBJ2-2	TRBD1	-	TRBV10-3	TGTGCCCCCCCCCAGGCGACAGGGGGGTTCACCGGGGAGCTGTTTTTT	CAPPQATGGFTGELFF
TRBJ1-2	-	-	TRBV19	TGTGCCAGTAGTACTCAGCGCTCATATGTTACTAACTATGGCTACACCTTC	CASSTQRSYVTNYGYTF
TRBJ2-3	TRBD2	-	TRBV28	TGTGCCAGCTGCCGTTTAGGACTAGCGGGAGCCACAGATACGCAGTATTTT	CASCRLGLAGATDTQYF
TRBJ2-3	-	-	TRBV29-1	TGCAGCGTTAGTCCTTCGGCGACAGATACGCAGTATTTT	CSVSPSATDTQYF
TRBJ2-4	-	-	TRBV25-1	TGTGCCAGCAGTGAATCCCAGGGCTCCTTGGCCAAAAACATTCAGTACTTC	CASSESQGSLAKNIQYF
TRBJ2-7	-	-	TRBV27	TGTGCCAGCAGTTTAAACCTTGGAGGGACCGAGCAGTACTTC	CASSLNLGGTEQYF
TRBJ2-5	-	-	TRBV2	TGTGCCAGCAACCCCATTCCTGTGGGGGGCCAAGAGACCCAGTACTTC	CASNPIPVGGQETQYF
TRBJ1-5	TRBD1	-	TRBV6-1	TGTGCCAGCAGTCCCGACAGGGGTCAGCCCCAGCATTTT	CASSPDRGQPQHF
TRBJ1-1	-	-	TRBV2	TGTGCCAGCAGTGGGGCCACTGGGGCTGAAGCTTTCTTT	CASSGATGAEAFF
TRBJ2-2	-	-	TRBV19	TGTGCCAGTAGGTTTGGGGGGCGCACCGGGGAGCTGTTTTTT	CASRFGGRTGELFF
TRBJ2-5	TRBD1	-	TRBV10-3	TGTGCCATCAGGGGACAGGGGGAAGAGACCCAGTACTTC	CAIRGQGEETQYF